These 9 T cell receptor beta chains came from one sample sequenced in a study of shared clonotypes between healthy human individuals. The protocol was immunoSEQ multiplex PCR, while the TCRdb copy is restricted to in-frame clones and leaves out a portion. This sample has about 960,000 clones, with about three quarters found just once. The specimen was memory CD4+ T cells sorted from blood. Sample subset: CD45RA-negative fraction. Every receptor here comes from a man between 18 and 29 years old in good health.

The chain links TRBV19 to TRBJ1-1; weak D call: TRBD1 (6 bases). The germline V and J ends were trimmed by 8 bases and 0 bases, with 10 bases remaining between them. Per germline, CDR1 LNHDA and CDR2 SQIVND (reference sequence). The CDR3 spans 13 residues. The CDR3: CASRDTLNTEAFF. The CDR3 coding sequence is TGTGCCAGTCGGGACACCCTGAACACTGAAGCTTTCTTT.

The V call is TRBV5-1, the J call TRBJ2-7; D is unresolved. Germline values: CDR1 SGHRS, CDR2 YFSETQ. The CDR3 sequence is 13 residues long. The V gene lost 7 bases and the J gene lost 3 bases, with 14 bases spanning the gap. Written as DNA, the CDR3 is TGCGCCAGCGGTCGTGGACGAGACTACGAGCAGTACTTC. As protein: CASGRGRDYEQYF.

The V gene is TRBV29-1, the J gene TRBJ2-5, with D perhaps given as TRBD1 or TRBD2 (5 bases each). Germline loops: CDR1 SQVTM, CDR2 ANQGSEA. The CDR3 has 12 residues. The V gene lost 8 bases and the J gene lost 0 bases, with 10 bases spanning the gap. This CDR3 is CSTRDHQETQYF. For the CDR3, the DNA is TGCAGCACCAGGGACCACCAAGAGACCCAGTACTTC.

In its sample, this clone was seen a few times. V is TRBV2 and J is TRBJ2-7; D is unclear. The CDR3 has 16 amino acids. CDR1 is SNHLY, CDR2 FYNNEI, per germline. V lost 6 bases to trimming and J lost 0 bases, with 18 bases between them. The chain's CDR3 is CASSVQAGRSSYEQYF. The DNA of the CDR3 is TGTGCCAGCAGCGTCCAGGCAGGCAGGAGCTCCTACGAGCAGTACTTC. Based on the CDR3 plus reference TRBV2 and TRBJ2-7, the full variable domain is EPEVTQTPSHQVTQMGQEVILRCVPISNHLYFYWYRQILGQKVEFLVSFYNNEISEKSEIFDDQFSVERPDGSNFTLKIRSTKLEDSAMYFCASSVQAGRSSYEQYFGPGTRLTVT.

The chain uses TRBV4-2 and TRBJ2-2; 9 bases line up with TRBD1. V dropped 4 bases and J dropped 1; count of bases not matched to a gene: 7. The CDR3 is 17 residues long. Germline CDR1 LGHNA, CDR2 YNFKEQ. As DNA, the CDR3 is TGTGCCAGCAGCCGAGAAGGGACAGGGAGGAACACCGGGGAGCTGTTTTTT. Protein product: CASSREGTGRNTGELFF.

The chain recombines TRBV11-2 with TRBJ1-2; D is unresolved. Per the germline V gene, CDR1 is SGHAT and CDR2 is FQNNGV. Trimming cost V 5 bases and J 1 base, with 8 bases left between them. The CDR3 is 13 residues long. The DNA for the CDR3 is TGTGCCAGCAGCCCGACAAATAACTATGGCTACACCTTC. Its protein is CASSPTNNYGYTF.

As DNA, the CDR3 is TGCAGTGCTGCCAGGGGTGCTGAAGCTTTCTTT. Protein: CSAARGAEAFF. This chain connects TRBV20-1 to TRBJ1-1; D is perhaps TRBD1 (6 bases). The CDR3 sequence is 11 residues long. Trimming cost V 5 bases and J 6 bases, with 10 bases left between them. The V gene's germline CDR1 is DFQATT and CDR2 SNEGSKA (reference sequence).

This sequence joins TRBV20-1 and TRBJ2-5; unclear D gene. The J call may be in error: the DNA end matches TRBJ2-7 better. The germline V gene has CDR1 DFQATT and CDR2 SNEGSKA (reference sequence). There are 11 residues in the CDR3. Written as DNA, the CDR3 is TGCAGTGCCCCTAGACCTTACGAGCAGTACTTC. Its translation: CSAPRPYEQYF.

The chain's CDR3 is CASSVDPLAGTLAKNIQYF. CDR3 sequence (DNA): TGTGCCAGCAGCGTAGATCCCCTAGCGGGCACGCTAGCCAAAAACATTCAGTACTTC. The genes are TRBV9 and TRBJ2-4, with 8 positions matching TRBD2. Germline trimming cut 0 bases from V and 0 bases from J; bases unmatched to any gene: 11. CDR3 length: 19 amino acids. CDR1 is SGDLS, CDR2 YYNGEE, per germline.